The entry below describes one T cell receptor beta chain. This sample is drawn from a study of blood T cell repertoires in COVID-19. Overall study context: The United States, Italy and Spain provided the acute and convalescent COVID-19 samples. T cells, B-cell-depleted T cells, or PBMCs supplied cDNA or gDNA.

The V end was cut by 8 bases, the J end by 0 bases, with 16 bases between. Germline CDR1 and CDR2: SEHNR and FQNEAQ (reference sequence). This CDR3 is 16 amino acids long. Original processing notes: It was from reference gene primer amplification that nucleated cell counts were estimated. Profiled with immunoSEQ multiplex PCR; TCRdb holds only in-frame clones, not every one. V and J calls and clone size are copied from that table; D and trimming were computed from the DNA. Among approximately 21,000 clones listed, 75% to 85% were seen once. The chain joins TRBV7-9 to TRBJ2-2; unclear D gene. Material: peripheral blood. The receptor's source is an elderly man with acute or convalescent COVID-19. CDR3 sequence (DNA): TGTGCCAGCTTTAAAACTGGGCCAACGAACACCGGGGAGCTGTTTTTT. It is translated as CASFKTGPTNTGELFF.